This record covers a single T cell receptor beta chain. Its target is not known. The CDR3 runs to 17 residues. Trimming removed 4 bases at V and 4 bases at J, with 21 bases between. From germline, CDR1 is SGDLS and CDR2 YYNGEE. This sample is part of a study of response to subunit inactivated influenza vaccine. Overall study findings and caveats: Authors suggested each seasonal influenza vaccination recruits few new T cells.

One entry per CDR3 protein results from TCRdb running MiXCR on the RT-PCR reads. The sample lists approximately 700,000 distinct CDR3 sequences, around 14% occurring once. This chain links TRBV9 with TRBJ2-1, with D maybe TRBD2 (6 bases). The source of this sequence is a man between 45 and 60 years old who received an inactivated influenza vaccine. The source material was PBMCs from blood, sampled about 13 days after vaccination. This CDR3 is CASSNNKGRGQYNEQFF. The CDR3 DNA follows: TGTGCCAGCAGCAATAATAAGGGGCGGGGTCAGTACAATGAGCAGTTCTTC. The variable domain in full, with the rest retrieved from reference TRBV9 and TRBJ2-1, is DSGVTQTPKHLITATGQRVTLRCSPRSGDLSVYWYQQSLDQGLQFLIQYYNGEERAKGNILERFSAQQFPDLHSELNLSSLELGDSALYFCASSNNKGRGQYNEQFFGPGTRLTVL.